This T cell receptor beta chain was captured by sequencing in a study of regulatory T cells in long-lasting Graves disease (dated by TCRdb to about 2021). In terms of the full investigation: In the newly diagnosed Graves' disease group, patients had been taking antithyroid drugs for less than 3 months. This study used TCR sequencing and RNA sequencing of peripheral blood to compare persistent Graves' disease patients against newly diagnosed Graves' disease patients. The study was conducted in China and was registered as a clinical trial. A total of around 35 samples underwent TCR sequencing: about 13 from persistent and 20 from newly diagnosed Graves' disease patients.

The receptor library was made with multiplex PCR. The sequencer listed for this sample is Illumina HiSeq 4000. iRepertoire HTBI primers and Arm-PCR amplification of CDR3 regions were used to construct TCR beta libraries. Before sequencing, the PCR products underwent gel purification. In the original analysis: Across samples, around 58 TRBV and over 11 TRBJ segments were identified and used for gene usage analysis of CDR3 amino acid clonotypes. COPE and FqMerger were used to merge the filtered high-quality paired reads into contigs. BLAST was used to align contigs to the IMGT TRBV, TRBD and TRBJ reference genes, and CDR3 was defined following IMGT. Clonotypes above 0.1% frequency were classified as highly expanded clones. Shannon entropy was used to measure repertoire diversity, and the Gini coefficient was used to measure V-J evenness. A clonotype was considered public if more than one individual shared it. TCRdb reworked the public reads: Q25 trimming with fastp, MiXCR clone assembly, productive beta chains retained. Records with the same CDR3 protein are collapsed into one entry carrying the most frequent genes and DNA. The V and J calls reflect TCRdb's pipeline rather than the authors' work. The sample data list 450,000 to 600,000 distinct CDR3 sequences, and about 17% of these were observed just once. About 12% of the sample comes from the top ten.

The meaning of the sample's time point label: newly diagnosed GD, antithyroid drugs for less than 3 months. For both TCR sequencing and RNA sequencing, RNA was extracted from PBMCs in TRIzol. Graves' disease was diagnosed according to American Thyroid Association guidelines. The patients came from an endocrinology department in Xi'an, China. Each patient gave about 10 milliliters of peripheral blood, collected in an EDTA anticoagulant tube. Ficoll Paque Plus density gradient separation was used to isolate PBMCs, and no further T cell sorting was performed. An Agilent 2100 Bioanalyzer and agarose gel were used to check RNA quality, and a NanoDrop 2000 was used to measure RNA concentration. At least ten counts were recorded for this clonotype. There is no known antigen for this receptor. Per-base quality was not reported, and no clone a single base away is much larger than it. The cysteine opens and the phenylalanine closes a CDR3 of 16 amino acids. Only the CDR3 DNA is retained, 48 bases long and in frame from the first base. CDR1 is given as MDHEN and CDR2 as SYDVKM, both from the germline V gene. V lost 5 bases and J lost 7 bases, and the count of bases not matched to a germline gene is 7.

Broader findings and caveats from the paper: Persistent disease showed preferential use of TRBV28, TRBJ1-2 and TRBJ2-5, whereas newly diagnosed disease favored TRBV20-1 and TRBJ2-1. More public clonotypes were shared among persistent patients (2,741) than among newly diagnosed patients (966). Sequencing and analysis were restricted to the TCR beta chain. The authors acknowledged the small sample size as a limitation that may reduce accuracy. Persistent Graves' disease patients showed lower TCR Shannon entropy and fewer highly expanded clones than newly diagnosed patients, suggesting clonal expansion. Peripheral blood alone was examined, since thyroid tissue, which constituted the primary lesion, could not be accessed.

This sample also belongs to another study, concerning T cells in Graves' hyperthyroidism and ophthalmopathy. Per the second study: Stable Graves' hyperthyroidism was defined as no progression to ophthalmopathy during 18 months of follow-up. Hyperthyroidism patients were newly diagnosed, with disease duration under 2 months, and aged 18 to 65 years. Any patient with an uncontrolled infection, another autoimmune disease, pregnancy or lactation was excluded. Diagnoses were established on the basis of clinical symptoms, serum thyroxine and TRAb, thyroid ultrasound, and orbital computed tomography. The first round of RT-PCR for the TCR CDR3 was performed with the HTBI primer set and the Qiagen OneStep RT-PCR kit. Most expanded thyroid clonotypes (frequency above 0.001) were also detected in blood, a finding suggesting that blood repertoires may reflect thyroid immune responses. A 13 V-J signature model separated ophthalmopathy from stable hyperthyroidism, with approximately 86% sensitivity and roughly 81% specificity in cross-validation and 80%/75% in testing. In validation, the model predicted progression to ophthalmopathy with roughly 70% sensitivity and roughly 72% specificity, a median of 6.5 months before onset. To identify TCR V-J signatures that set the groups apart, the researchers used a discovery cohort of 90 to 100 patients, made up of approximately 43 with Graves' ophthalmopathy and approximately 57 with stable Graves' hyperthyroidism. Prospective prediction of ophthalmopathy was tested in an independent validation cohort of 18 hyperthyroidism patients and 17 patients who later progressed to ophthalmopathy. The 95 to 100 discovery patients were divided at random into training and test sets in a 7:3 ratio. In roughly six Graves' hyperthyroidism patients, the study also compared T-cell repertoires from thyroid tissue with T-cell repertoires from blood. After blood sampling, hyperthyroidism patients were treated with methimazole at a starting dose of 30 mg daily, and ophthalmopathy patients were treated with high-dose intravenous methylprednisolone. Libraries were constructed in a second round of multiplex PCR, after which size selection and purification were performed. Libraries were sequenced paired-end with 100 bp reads on an Illumina HiSeq2000. SOAPnuke was used to process the raw data, with reads discarded if the reads contained adapters or uncalled bases, had a mean Phred below 15, or lacked an exact constant-primer or identifier match. High-quality paired reads were merged using COPE v1.2.5, and each unique nucleotide sequence was defined as a clonotype. MiTCR v1.1 was used to align the clonotypes against IMGT TRBV, TRBD and TRBJ reference segments. The analysis included only V-J combinations with a frequency above 0.0001, which together covered around 99% of the repertoires. A TCS score was defined as the ratio of F50 (clonal expansion) to E x V (chaos), with BLOSUM62-based TCRdist applied between CDR3 peptides within each V-J. Welch's t-statistics and random forest reduced roughly 530 V-J features to fewer than 15, which were used in a naive Bayes classifier (R e1071). Sample size was not statistically predetermined, and blinding of investigators to group allocation was not performed. According to the paper, TCR Vbeta CDR3 sequencing was carried out on around 140 peripheral blood samples, which came from under 50 ophthalmopathy, around 74 hyperthyroidism and about 17 progressor patients.

The chain joins TRBV28 to TRBJ2-1; 14 central bases correspond to TRBD2. The sequences come from peripheral blood mononuclear cells (PBMCs), collected at new diagnosis, from a patient treated with antithyroid drugs. The sequence derives from a man between 35 and 55 years old with Graves disease. Donor details come from another sample of the same person, matched by shared clones. The sequenced DNA: TGTGCCAGCAGTCCAGGGACTAGCGGGAGTAATAATGAGCAGTTCTTC. It specifies CASSPGTSGSNNEQFF.